Shown below are 8 T cell receptor beta chains from a single sample sequenced in a study of PD-1 blockade in mismatch repair-deficient tumors. Clones were read by immunoSEQ multiplex PCR, and TCRdb kept only the in-frame ones, dropping some. The sample consists of roughly 120,000 clones, about nine tenths of them appearing once. This material consisted of peripheral blood, taken 70 to 73 weeks after starting pembrolizumab. The receptors derive from an adult with mismatch repair-deficient cancer.

The gene calls are TRBV6-1 and TRBJ2-7, with D unclear. V lost 3 bases and J lost 6, with 18 bases in between. Germline CDR1 reads MNHNS; CDR2 reads SASEGT. The CDR3 consists of 15 residues. The CDR3 nucleotides read TGTGCCAGCAGTGATGGTTATGGTATGGCCTCCGAGCAGTACTTC. As protein: CASSDGYGMASEQYF.

The chain combines TRBV14 with TRBJ2-7; D remains unclear. Per germline, CDR1 SGHDN and CDR2 FVKESK. This CDR3 is built from 15 residues. V lost 0 bases to trimming and J lost 6 bases, with 15 bases between them. The CDR3 DNA sequence: TGTGCCAGCAGCCAAGAGTGGACGGCCTCTTCCGAGCAGTACTTC. This codes for CASSQEWTASSEQYF.

J is TRBJ2-7 and V is TRBV4-1, with D possibly matching TRBD1 (6 bases). V lost 2 bases, J lost 1 base, and 12 bases lay in between. CDR1 MGHRA and CDR2 YSYEKL come from the germline V gene. This CDR3 region has 15 residues. The CDR3, as DNA: TGCGCCAGCAGCCAATCCTTACAGGGATCCTACGAGCAGTACTTC. Amino acid sequence: CASSQSLQGSYEQYF.

The rearrangement uses TRBV5-1 and TRBJ2-1; 10 bases fit TRBD2. Germline V gene data show CDR1 as SGHRS and CDR2 as YFSETQ. This CDR3 is built from 15 residues. The ends lost 0 bases at V and 9 bases at J; junction bases unmatched: 6. CDR3 DNA sequence: TGCGCCAGCAGCTTGGGGCTAGCGGGAGAGGTTGAGCAGTTCTTC. Its protein product is CASSLGLAGEVEQFF.

This clone was seen only a few times. V and J are TRBV2 and TRBJ2-1; the D is unclear. V was pared by 6 bases and J by 1 base, with 13 bases between. Germline V gene data show CDR1 as SNHLY and CDR2 as FYNNEI. The CDR3 is 15 amino acids. The CDR3 spells CASRDLRLSYNEQFF. The CDR3 region has the DNA TGTGCCAGCAGGGACCTCCGGCTATCCTACAATGAGCAGTTCTTC.

This chain joins TRBV9 and TRBJ1-4, with TRBD1 identical over 7 bases. The V segment lost 3 bases and the J segment 2 bases; nucleotides outside the gene matches: 4. This CDR3 is built from 15 residues. Germline CDR1 SGDLS, CDR2 YYNGEE. The CDR3 is CASSDGTDTNEKLFF. The CDR3 DNA reads as TGTGCCAGCAGCGATGGGACAGATACTAATGAAAAACTGTTTTTT.

The genes are TRBV30 and TRBJ2-2; D gene unclear. The CDR3 is made up of 11 amino acids. Trimming shortened V by 0 bases and J by 6 bases, and 2 bases separated the two germline ends. Germline CDR1 GTSNPN, CDR2 SVGIG (reference sequence). The CDR3 nucleotides read TGTGCCTGGAGTGTACCCGGGGAGCTGTTTTTT. The encoded protein is CAWSVPGELFF.

The table lists this clone with a count of one. The chain links TRBV28 to TRBJ2-3; TRBD1 or TRBD2 may be the D gene (6 bases each). Germline V gene sequence: CDR1 MDHEN, CDR2 SYDVKM. The CDR3 extends over 15 amino acids. The V end lost 3 bases, the J end lost 2 bases, and 12 bases lay between the germline ends. Written as DNA, the CDR3 is TGTGCCAGCAGTTTGGGGGGCCTACCCACAGATACGCAGTATTTT. It specifies CASSLGGLPTDTQYF.